This passage covers 27 T cell receptor beta chains from one sample sequenced in a study of OX40 agonist ivuxolimab in advanced cancers. Preparation of the library involved the immunoSEQ multiplex PCR assay. This is the immuneACCESS table as TCRdb keeps it, with only in-frame sequences that have V and J called. A part of the clones is gone; compared with another copy, unresolved V genes explain less than half, and the rest is unexplained. This sample gives about 70,000 clones in total; approximately 90% of them show up just once. The ten largest clones represent approximately 0.99% of the sample. Sequencing was performed on CD4+ or CD8+ T cells sorted from blood, taken in a trial of the OX40 agonist ivuxolimab. The receptor set was obtained from an adult with an advanced solid tumor such as melanoma, head and neck, liver or kidney cancer.

The V gene is TRBV2, the J gene TRBJ2-1; 12 positions agree with TRBD2. CDR1 is SNHLY, CDR2 FYNNEI, per germline. The V segment lost 4 bases and the J segment 2 bases; nucleotides outside the gene matches: 3. This CDR3 comprises 16 residues. For the CDR3, the DNA is TGTGCCAGCAGTGCCTCTAGCGGGGGGGCCTACAATGAGCAGTTCTTC. This translates into CASSASSGGAYNEQFF.

This clone has just a few counts. The rearrangement uses TRBV7-9 and TRBJ2-5; a weak D match, TRBD2 (5 bases). The CDR3 covers 15 residues. With 3 bases removed from V and 2 bases from J, the gap between germline ends came to 13 bases. The germline V gene has CDR1 SEHNR and CDR2 FQNEAQ (reference sequence). The CDR3 DNA reads as TGTGCCAGCAGCTTCACCGAGGGAAGGCAAGAGACCCAGTACTTC. Its protein product is CASSFTEGRQETQYF.

The V call is TRBV11-2, the J call TRBJ2-7; TRBD2 is a possible D gene (5 bases). V gave up 3 bases and J gave up 1 base, with 10 bases separating them. The CDR3 loop spans 14 amino acids. CDR1 is SGHAT, CDR2 FQNNGV, per germline. For the CDR3, the DNA is TGTGCCAGCAGCTTGGGCGGGCGGTCCTACGAGCAGTACTTC. The encoded protein is CASSLGGRSYEQYF.

The J gene is TRBJ2-7, the V gene TRBV19, with 7 bases matching TRBD1. Germline CDR1 reads LNHDA; CDR2 reads SQIVND (reference sequence). Germline trimming cut 5 bases from V and 2 bases from J; bases unmatched to any gene: 9. The CDR3 is made up of 15 amino acids. The CDR3 sequence is CASSSPDREAYEQYF. The CDR3, as DNA: TGTGCCAGTAGTTCCCCAGACAGGGAAGCCTACGAGCAGTACTTC.

V and J are TRBV6-5 and TRBJ2-7; D call uncertain. Germline V gene data show CDR1 as MNHEY and CDR2 as SVGAGI. Trimming took off 7 bases at V and 3 bases at J, with 7 bases between the two ends. The CDR3 covers 11 residues. This chain's CDR3 is CASNNGYEQYF. CDR3 in DNA: TGTGCCAGCAATAACGGCTACGAGCAGTACTTC.

This chain uses TRBV7-2 with TRBJ1-2, with a possible D match to TRBD1 (6 bases). The V end was cut by 3 bases, the J end by 2 bases, with 13 bases between. The CDR3 contains 15 residues. Germline V gene data show CDR1 as SGHTA and CDR2 as FQGNSA. CDR3 nucleotide sequence: TGTGCCAGCAGCTTCGCCGGGACACCAAACTATGGCTACACCTTC. This gives the protein CASSFAGTPNYGYTF. Drawing the rest from reference TRBV7-2 and TRBJ1-2, the complete variable domain is GAGVSQSPSNKVTEKGKDVELRCDPISGHTALYWYRQSLGQGLEFLIYFQGNSAPDKSGLPSDRFSAERTGGSVSTLTIQRTQQEDSAVYLCASSFAGTPNYGYTFGSGTRLTVV.

The V and J genes are TRBV6-5 and TRBJ1-6; D uncertain. CDR3 length: 13 residues. Germline V gene lookup returns CDR1 MNHEY and CDR2 SVGAGI. Trimming took 6 bases from V and 8 from J, leaving 11 bases between them. The CDR3 loop reads CASRAAKDSPLHF. CDR3 coding DNA: TGTGCCAGCAGAGCCGCAAAGGATTCACCCCTCCACTTT.

The genes are TRBV27 and TRBJ2-7, with 9 bases aligning to TRBD1. With V trimmed by 9 bases and J by 5 bases, 11 bases remained unmatched. From germline, CDR1 is MNHEY and CDR2 SMNVEV (reference sequence). CDR3 length equals 14 residues. CDR3 nucleotide sequence: TGTGCCAGAGCCTCCGGGACAGGGCCCCACGAGCAGTACTTC. This codes for CARASGTGPHEQYF.

The V gene is TRBV11-2, the J gene TRBJ2-5; D gene ambiguous. Trimming left V 5 bases short and J 5 bases short, with 15 bases between. CDR3 length: 14 amino acids. Germline CDR1 and CDR2: SGHAT and FQNNGV. The CDR3 spells CASSLGSVGETQYF. The CDR3 DNA reads as TGTGCCAGCAGCCTAGGTAGTGTTGGCGAGACCCAGTACTTC.

This rearrangement joins TRBV6-6 to TRBJ1-1, with D hard to call. Germline CDR1 reads MNHNY; CDR2 reads SVGAGI (reference sequence). This CDR3 spans 13 amino acids. Trimming stripped 2 bases from V and 0 bases from J, with 4 bases between. The CDR3 sequence: CASSYSVNTEAFF. The CDR3 coding sequence is TGTGCCAGCAGTTACAGTGTGAACACTGAAGCTTTCTTT.

This clone was observed once. V is TRBV30 and J is TRBJ1-1; no clear D gene. The CDR3 length is 16 residues. Germline assignment: CDR1 GTSNPN and CDR2 SVGIG (reference sequence). V was clipped by 2 bases and J by 2 bases, with 18 bases between them. The CDR3 DNA is TGTGCCTGGAGTTCCTTACTCCTGACGGTTAACACTGAAGCTTTCTTT. The encoded protein is CAWSSLLLTVNTEAFF.

The genes are TRBV7-6 and TRBJ1-1; 10 nucleotides line up with TRBD1. Germline V CDR1 and CDR2: SGHVS, FNYEAQ. There are 15 residues in the CDR3. Trimming took 1 base from V and 4 from J; bases not matched to a gene: 3. The CDR3 sequence is CASSLVGTGVTEAFF. In DNA form, the CDR3 reads TGTGCCAGCAGCTTAGTTGGGACAGGGGTCACTGAAGCTTTCTTT.

A single count supports this clone. This sequence joins TRBV5-5 and TRBJ2-7; 7 nucleotides agree with TRBD1. Germline-derived CDR1 and CDR2 are SGHKS and YYEKEE (reference sequence). CDR3 length: 14 residues. Unmatched junction bases numbered 5, after V lost 4 bases and J lost 1 base. The CDR3 here is CASSKRDRSYEQYF. The CDR3 DNA is TGTGCCAGCAGCAAACGGGACAGATCCTACGAGCAGTACTTC.

V usage is TRBV4-2 and J usage is TRBJ1-6; D is unresolved. This CDR3 comprises 13 residues. V lost 3 bases and J 10 bases, leaving 10 bases between the germline ends. CDR1 is LGHNA, CDR2 YNFKEQ, per germline. DNA of the CDR3: TGTGCCAGCAGCCAGGGGTACGGGTCACCCCTCCACTTT. This translates into CASSQGYGSPLHF.

The chain joins TRBV11-2 to TRBJ2-3, with TRBD2 identical over 9 bases. Germline V gene sequence: CDR1 SGHAT, CDR2 FQNNGV. The CDR3 has 17 residues. V dropped 2 bases and J dropped 1; count of bases not matched to a gene: 7. The CDR3 sequence is CASSLRTSGSGTDTQYF. In DNA, the CDR3 is TGTGCCAGCAGCTTACGCACTAGCGGGTCAGGCACAGATACGCAGTATTTT.

This clone has only a few counts. The V call is TRBV18, the J call TRBJ2-7; D may be TRBD2 (6 bases). The V gene's germline CDR1 is KGHSH and CDR2 LQKENI. Trimming removed 2 bases from V and 0 bases from J, with 8 bases in between. The CDR3 loop spans 14 amino acids. The CDR3 nucleotides are TGTGCCAGCTCACCAGGGGGGAGCTCCTACGAGCAGTACTTC. Its translation is CASSPGGSSYEQYF.

The rearrangement links TRBV14 to TRBJ2-7; D may be TRBD1 (6 bases). Trimming took off 4 bases at V and 0 bases at J, with 10 bases between the two ends. Germline-derived CDR1 and CDR2 are SGHDN and FVKESK. This CDR3 is built from 14 residues. CDR3 amino acids: CASSPRDTSYEQYF. CDR3 nucleotides: TGTGCCAGCAGCCCCCGGGACACCTCCTACGAGCAGTACTTC.

CDR3 DNA sequence: TGTGCCAGCAGTTTGGGGACAGGGAGTAGATCACCCCTCCACTTT. Translated: CASSLGTGSRSPLHF. V gene TRBV6-5 combines with J gene TRBJ1-6, with TRBD1 matching 9 bases. Germline V CDR1 and CDR2: MNHEY, SVGAGI. Unmatched junction bases numbered 8, after V lost 4 bases and J lost 10 bases. The CDR3 length is 15 residues.

The chain links TRBV18 to TRBJ1-1, with D perhaps TRBD1 (5 bases). The CDR3 is 15 residues long. Trimming took 0 bases from V and 1 from J, leaving 9 bases between them. CDR1 is KGHSH and CDR2 is LQKENI in the germline V gene. The CDR3 nucleotides read TGTGCCAGCTCACCACCGGGACGGCGGAACACTGAAGCTTTCTTT. Its protein is CASSPPGRRNTEAFF.

The chain recombines TRBV10-2 with TRBJ1-2, with D possibly being TRBD1 (6 bases). The V gene's germline CDR1 is WSHSY and CDR2 SAAADI. The CDR3 runs 13 residues. V lost 2 bases and J 8 bases, leaving 12 bases between the germline ends. The CDR3 DNA follows: TGCGCCAGCAGTGAGCAGGGGAAGACGGGCTACACCTTC. Its protein is CASSEQGKTGYTF.

This clone was detected only once. The V call is TRBV2, the J call TRBJ2-1, with D unresolved. Germline CDR1 and CDR2: SNHLY and FYNNEI. The CDR3 is made up of 15 amino acids. V lost 2 bases, J lost 0 bases, and 8 bases lay in between. CDR3 coding DNA: TGTGCCAGCAGTGAATCCGAGAGCTCCTACAATGAGCAGTTCTTC. Translating gives CASSESESSYNEQFF.

This clone was detected once. The J gene is TRBJ1-1, the V gene TRBV14, with D perhaps matching TRBD1 (6 bases). The CDR3 runs 14 residues. Germline lookup yields CDR1 SGHDN and CDR2 FVKESK. Trimming removed 6 bases from V and 4 bases from J, with 15 bases in between. The CDR3 DNA reads TGTGCCAGCAGGGGCCCCGGGGGCGGCACTGAAGCTTTCTTT. Translated, it gives CASRGPGGGTEAFF.

The chain recombines TRBV6-1 with TRBJ2-1, with 8 nucleotides matching TRBD1. V lost 7 bases, J lost 6 bases, and 11 bases stayed unmatched. Looked up from germline, CDR1 is MNHNS and CDR2 is SASEGT. The CDR3 spans 15 residues. CDR3 protein: CASTADRGLGNEQFF. CDR3 DNA sequence: TGTGCCAGCACCGCCGACAGGGGATTGGGCAATGAGCAGTTCTTC.

This clone was seen just once. V usage is TRBV29-1 and J usage is TRBJ1-1, with 7 positions matching TRBD1. The trim removed 6 bases at V and 0 bases at J, leaving 7 bases unmatched. The length of the CDR3 is 14 residues. The germline V gene encodes CDR1 SQVTM and CDR2 ANQGSEA. CDR3 bases: TGCAGCGTCACGCGGACAGGCTTGAACACTGAAGCTTTCTTT. Its protein is CSVTRTGLNTEAFF.

DNA of the CDR3: TGTGCCAGCAGAGCCACAGGGGTGCCTGAAGCTTTCTTT. Its translation: CASRATGVPEAFF. V and J are TRBV6-5 and TRBJ1-1, with TRBD1 matching 7 bases. Germline CDR1 and CDR2: MNHEY and SVGAGI. V gave up 6 bases and J gave up 6 bases; unmatched junction bases: 7. This CDR3 spans 13 amino acids.

The J gene is TRBJ1-2, the V gene TRBV5-4; weak D call: TRBD1 (6 bases). The germline V and J ends were trimmed by 0 bases and 2 bases, with 8 bases remaining between them. This CDR3 is 14 amino acids long. CDR1 is SGHNT and CDR2 is YYREEE in the germline V gene (reference sequence). The CDR3 nucleotides are TGTGCCAGCAGCTTGGGGACAGAGAACTATGGCTACACCTTC. The encoded protein is CASSLGTENYGYTF.

The gene calls are TRBV28 and TRBJ1-2; the match to TRBD1 covers 11 bases. The CDR3 spans 14 residues. Germline CDR1 reads MDHEN; CDR2 reads SYDVKM. The junction had 5 bases not matched to a gene; V was cut back by 3 bases and J by 8 bases. In nucleotides, the CDR3 is TGTGCCAGCAGTTTGTCGGACAGGGGGCGCGGCTACACCTTC. Its translation is CASSLSDRGRGYTF.